This T cell receptor (beta chain) was found in a study of a mutant IDH1 vaccine in newly diagnosed glioma. On the study more broadly: Among treated patients, about 60% were male and around 40% female, and mean age was approximately 40 years. Beforehand, treatment had been radiotherapy, temozolomide, or both; the majority received both.

Stated time point: baseline, week 1 (first vaccination visit). Indicated treatment: pre-vaccination baseline after standard-of-care therapy. As for this clone: The target antigen is unknown.

CDR3 size: 15 residues. Per the germline V gene, CDR1 is MGHRA and CDR2 is YSYEKL. With V trimmed by 3 bases and J by 3 bases, 7 bases remained unmatched. Method: immunoSEQ multiplex PCR; TCRdb's copy keeps in-frame clones and lacks some. The data contain 65,000 to 70,000 clones, around 85% of them singletons. Regarding the study as a whole: Pseudoprogression appeared independent of alterations in top peripheral clonotypes.

The specimen comprised PBMCs, sampled from a glioma patient treated with radiotherapy, temozolomide or both. The chain links TRBV4-1 to TRBJ2-7, with TRBD1 matching 8 bases. The clonotype comes from a man between 25 and 39 years old with glioma. In DNA, the CDR3 is TGCGCCAGCAGCCACCCGGGACAGGCGGACTACGAGCAGTACTTC. Its protein is CASSHPGQADYEQYF.